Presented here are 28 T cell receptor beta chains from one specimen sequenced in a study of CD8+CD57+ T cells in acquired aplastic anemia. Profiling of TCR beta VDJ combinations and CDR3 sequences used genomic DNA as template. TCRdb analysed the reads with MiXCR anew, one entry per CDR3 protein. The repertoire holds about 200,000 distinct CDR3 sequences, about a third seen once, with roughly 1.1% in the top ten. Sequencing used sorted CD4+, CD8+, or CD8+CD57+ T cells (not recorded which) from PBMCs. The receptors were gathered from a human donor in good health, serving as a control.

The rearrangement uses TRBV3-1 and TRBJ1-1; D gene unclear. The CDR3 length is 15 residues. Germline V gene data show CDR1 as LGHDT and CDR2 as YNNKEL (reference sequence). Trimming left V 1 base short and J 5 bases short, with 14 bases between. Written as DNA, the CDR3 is TGTGCCAGCAGCCAAGTTGGAGATCAGAGGACTGAAGCTTTCTTT. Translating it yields CASSQVGDQRTEAFF.

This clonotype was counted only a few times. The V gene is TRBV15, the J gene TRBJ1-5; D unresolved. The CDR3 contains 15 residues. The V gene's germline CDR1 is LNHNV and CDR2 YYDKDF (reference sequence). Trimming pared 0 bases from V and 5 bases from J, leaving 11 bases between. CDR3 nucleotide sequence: TGTGCCACCAGCAGAGACCTAGGACGGTATCAGCCCCAGCATTTT. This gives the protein CATSRDLGRYQPQHF.

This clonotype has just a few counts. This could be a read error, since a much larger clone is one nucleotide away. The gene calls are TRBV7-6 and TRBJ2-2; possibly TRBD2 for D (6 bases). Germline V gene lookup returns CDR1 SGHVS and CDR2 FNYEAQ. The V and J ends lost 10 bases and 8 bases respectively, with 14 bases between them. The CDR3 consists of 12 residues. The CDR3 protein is CANGGWRGELFF. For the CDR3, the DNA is TGTGCCAACGGGGGATGGAGGGGGGAGCTGTTTTTT.

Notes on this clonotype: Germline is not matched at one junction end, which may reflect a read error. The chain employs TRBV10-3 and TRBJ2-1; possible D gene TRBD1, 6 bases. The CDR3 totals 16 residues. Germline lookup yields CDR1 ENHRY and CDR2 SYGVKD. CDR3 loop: CASSLTDSFAHNEQFF. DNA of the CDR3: TGTGCCAGCAGTCTTACGGACAGCTTTGCCCACAATGAGCAGTTCTTC.

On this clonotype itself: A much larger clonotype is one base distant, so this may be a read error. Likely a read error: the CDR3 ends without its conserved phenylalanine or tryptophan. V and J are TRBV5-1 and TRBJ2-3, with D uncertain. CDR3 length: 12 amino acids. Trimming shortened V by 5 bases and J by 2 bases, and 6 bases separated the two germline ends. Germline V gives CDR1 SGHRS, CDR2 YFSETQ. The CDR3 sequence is CASSYDTDTQYS. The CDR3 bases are TGCGCCAGCAGTTATGACACAGATACGCAGTATTCT.

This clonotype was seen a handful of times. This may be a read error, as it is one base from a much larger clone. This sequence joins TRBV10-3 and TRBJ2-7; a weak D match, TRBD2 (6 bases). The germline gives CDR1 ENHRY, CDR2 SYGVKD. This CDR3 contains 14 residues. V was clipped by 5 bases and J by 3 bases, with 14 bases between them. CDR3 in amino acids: CAISYASALYEQYF. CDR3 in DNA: TGTGCCATCAGTTACGCTAGCGCCCTCTACGAGCAGTACTTC.

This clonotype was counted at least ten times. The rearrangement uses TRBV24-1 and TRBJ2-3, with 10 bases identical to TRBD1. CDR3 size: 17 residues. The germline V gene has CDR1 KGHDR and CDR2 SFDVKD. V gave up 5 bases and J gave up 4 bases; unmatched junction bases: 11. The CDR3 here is CATSAPLGQGVADTQYF. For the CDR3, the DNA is TGTGCCACCAGTGCCCCCCTCGGACAGGGGGTTGCAGATACGCAGTATTTT.

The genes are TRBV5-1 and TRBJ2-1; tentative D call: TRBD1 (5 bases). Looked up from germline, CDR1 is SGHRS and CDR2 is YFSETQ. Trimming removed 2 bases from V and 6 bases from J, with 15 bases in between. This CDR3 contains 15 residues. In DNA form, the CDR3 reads TGCGCCAGCAGCTTATCAGGGCCCTCCGGCAATGAGCAGTTCTTC. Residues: CASSLSGPSGNEQFF.

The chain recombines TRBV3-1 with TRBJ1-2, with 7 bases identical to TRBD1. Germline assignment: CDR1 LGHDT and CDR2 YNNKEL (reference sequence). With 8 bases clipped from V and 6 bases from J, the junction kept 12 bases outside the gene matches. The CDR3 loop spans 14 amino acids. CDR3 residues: CASPHGRGCNGYTF. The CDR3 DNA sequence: TGTGCCAGCCCCCATGGCAGGGGGTGCAATGGCTACACCTTC.

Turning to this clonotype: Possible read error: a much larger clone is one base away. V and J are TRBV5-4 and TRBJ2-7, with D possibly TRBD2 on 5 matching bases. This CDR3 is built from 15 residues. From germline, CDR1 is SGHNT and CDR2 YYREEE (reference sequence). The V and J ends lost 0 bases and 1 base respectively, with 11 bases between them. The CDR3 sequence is CASSLDGGKSYEQYF. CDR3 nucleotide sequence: TGTGCCAGCAGCTTGGACGGAGGAAAGTCCTACGAGCAGTACTTC.

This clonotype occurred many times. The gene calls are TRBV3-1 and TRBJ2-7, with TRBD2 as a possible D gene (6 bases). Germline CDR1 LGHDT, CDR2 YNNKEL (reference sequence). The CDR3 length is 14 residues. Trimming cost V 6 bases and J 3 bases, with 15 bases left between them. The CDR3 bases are TGTGCCAGCAGTCTTTCCGGGGGATACTACGAGCAGTACTTC. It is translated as CASSLSGGYYEQYF.

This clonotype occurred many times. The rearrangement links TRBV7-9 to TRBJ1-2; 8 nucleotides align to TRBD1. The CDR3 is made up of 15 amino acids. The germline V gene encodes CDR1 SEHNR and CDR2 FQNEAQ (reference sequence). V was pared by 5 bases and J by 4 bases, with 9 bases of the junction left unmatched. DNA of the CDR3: TGTGCCAGCAGCCCTTCTTCACAGGGGGGCTATGGCTACACCTTC. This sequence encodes CASSPSSQGGYGYTF.

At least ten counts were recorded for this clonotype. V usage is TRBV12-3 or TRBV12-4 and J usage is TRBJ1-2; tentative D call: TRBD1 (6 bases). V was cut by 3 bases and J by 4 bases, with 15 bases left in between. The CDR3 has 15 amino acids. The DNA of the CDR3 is TGTGCCAGCAGTTTGCGATCAGGGGCCGGCTATGGCTACACCTTC. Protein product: CASSLRSGAGYGYTF.

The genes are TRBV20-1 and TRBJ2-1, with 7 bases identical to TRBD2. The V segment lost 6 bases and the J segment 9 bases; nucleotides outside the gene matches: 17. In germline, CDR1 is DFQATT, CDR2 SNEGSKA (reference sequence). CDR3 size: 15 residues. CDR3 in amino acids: CSAGGFLRELGEQFF. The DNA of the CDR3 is TGCAGTGCAGGCGGATTCTTGCGGGAGCTCGGTGAGCAGTTCTTC.

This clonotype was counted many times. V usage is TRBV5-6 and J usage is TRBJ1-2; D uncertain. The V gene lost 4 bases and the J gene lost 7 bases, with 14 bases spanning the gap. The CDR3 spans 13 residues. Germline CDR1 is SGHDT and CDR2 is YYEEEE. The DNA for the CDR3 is TGTGCCAGCAGCCGACTACTATTCGGTGGCTACACCTTC. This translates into CASSRLLFGGYTF.

The CDR3 DNA is TGCGCCAGCAGCTTGGCCCCTAGCGGGAGTTCCGGGGAGCTGTTTTTT. Translating it yields CASSLAPSGSSGELFF. The rearrangement uses TRBV5-1 and TRBJ2-2, with 10 bases matching TRBD2. Germline trimming cut 0 bases from V and 6 bases from J; bases unmatched to any gene: 5. CDR3 length: 16 residues. Germline V gene lookup returns CDR1 SGHRS and CDR2 YFSETQ.

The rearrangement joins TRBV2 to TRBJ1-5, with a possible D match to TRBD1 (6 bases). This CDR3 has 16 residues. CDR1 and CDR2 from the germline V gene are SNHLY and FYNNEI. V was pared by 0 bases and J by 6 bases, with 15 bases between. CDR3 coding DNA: TGTGCCAGCAGTGAAGCCCTCCCAGGGGCTGTTCAGCCCCAGCATTTT. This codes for CASSEALPGAVQPQHF. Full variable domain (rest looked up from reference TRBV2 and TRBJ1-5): EPEVTQTPSHQVTQMGQEVILRCVPISNHLYFYWYRQILGQKVEFLVSFYNNEISEKSEIFDDQFSVERPDGSNFTLKIRSTKLEDSAMYFCASSEALPGAVQPQHFGDGTRLSIL.

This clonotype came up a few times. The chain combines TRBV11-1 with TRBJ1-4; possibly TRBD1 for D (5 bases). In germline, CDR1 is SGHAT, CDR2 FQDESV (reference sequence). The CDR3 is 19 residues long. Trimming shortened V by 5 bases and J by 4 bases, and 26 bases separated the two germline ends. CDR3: CASSPRQDITRDGNEKLFF. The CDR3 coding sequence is TGTGCCAGCAGCCCAAGGCAGGATATCACTCGGGACGGTAATGAAAAACTGTTTTTT.

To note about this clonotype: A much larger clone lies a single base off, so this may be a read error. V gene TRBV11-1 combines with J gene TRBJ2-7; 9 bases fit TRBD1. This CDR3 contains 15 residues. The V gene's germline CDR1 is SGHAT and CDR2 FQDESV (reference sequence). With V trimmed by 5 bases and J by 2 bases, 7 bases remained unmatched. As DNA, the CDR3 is TGTGCCAGCAGCAACCTGGGACAGGGACCCTACGAGCAGTACTTC. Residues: CASSNLGQGPYEQYF.

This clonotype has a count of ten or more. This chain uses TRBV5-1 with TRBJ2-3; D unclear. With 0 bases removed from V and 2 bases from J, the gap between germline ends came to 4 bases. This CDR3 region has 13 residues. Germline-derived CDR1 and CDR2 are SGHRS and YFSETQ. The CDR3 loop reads CASSLAYTDTQYF. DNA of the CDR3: TGCGCCAGCAGCTTGGCCTACACAGATACGCAGTATTTT. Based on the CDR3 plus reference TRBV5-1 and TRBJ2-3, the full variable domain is KAGVTQTPRYLIKTRGQQVTLSCSPISGHRSVSWYQQTPGQGLQFLFEYFSETQRNKGNFPGRFSGRQFSNSRSEMNVSTLELGDSALYLCASSLAYTDTQYFGPGTRLTVL.

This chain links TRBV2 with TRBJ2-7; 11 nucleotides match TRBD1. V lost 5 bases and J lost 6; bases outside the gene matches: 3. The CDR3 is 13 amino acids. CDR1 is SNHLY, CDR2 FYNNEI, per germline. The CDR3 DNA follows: TGTGCCAGCAGTCCCGGGACAGGGGGCGAGCAGTACTTC. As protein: CASSPGTGGEQYF.

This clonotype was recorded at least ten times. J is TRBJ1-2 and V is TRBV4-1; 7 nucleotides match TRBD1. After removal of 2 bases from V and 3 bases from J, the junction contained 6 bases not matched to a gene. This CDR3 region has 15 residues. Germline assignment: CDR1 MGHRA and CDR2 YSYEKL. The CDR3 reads CASSQSTQGDYGYTF. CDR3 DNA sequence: TGCGCCAGCAGCCAAAGTACCCAGGGGGACTATGGCTACACCTTC.

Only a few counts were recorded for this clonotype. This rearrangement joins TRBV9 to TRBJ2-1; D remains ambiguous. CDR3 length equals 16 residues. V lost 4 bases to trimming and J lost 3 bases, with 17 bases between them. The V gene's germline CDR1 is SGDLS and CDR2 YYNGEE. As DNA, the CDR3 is TGTGCCAGCAGCTCAAGAGGAGATTCTTTCTACAATGAGCAGTTCTTC. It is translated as CASSSRGDSFYNEQFF.

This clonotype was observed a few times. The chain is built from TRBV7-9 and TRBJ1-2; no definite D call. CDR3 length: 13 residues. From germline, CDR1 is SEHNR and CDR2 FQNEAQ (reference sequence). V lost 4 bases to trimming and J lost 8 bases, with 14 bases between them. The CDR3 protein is CASSSPPPSGYTF. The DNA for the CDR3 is TGTGCCAGCAGCTCCCCCCCCCCGTCCGGCTACACCTTC.

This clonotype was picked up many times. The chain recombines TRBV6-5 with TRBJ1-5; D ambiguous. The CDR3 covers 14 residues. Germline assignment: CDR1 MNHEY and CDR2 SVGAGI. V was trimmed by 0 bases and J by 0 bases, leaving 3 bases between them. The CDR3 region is CASSYSYSNQPQHF. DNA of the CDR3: TGTGCCAGCAGTTACTCGTATAGCAATCAGCCCCAGCATTTT.

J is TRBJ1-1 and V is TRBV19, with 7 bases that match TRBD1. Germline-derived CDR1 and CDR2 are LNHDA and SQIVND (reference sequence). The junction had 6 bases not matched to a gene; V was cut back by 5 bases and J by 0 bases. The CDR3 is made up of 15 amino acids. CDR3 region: CASSAKGAMNTEAFF. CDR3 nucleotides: TGTGCCAGTAGTGCAAAGGGGGCGATGAACACTGAAGCTTTCTTT. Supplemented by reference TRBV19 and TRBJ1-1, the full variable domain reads DGGITQSPKYLFRKEGQNVTLSCEQNLNHDAMYWYRQDPGQGLRLIYYSQIVNDFQKGDIAEGYSVSREKKESFPLTVTSAQKNPTAFYLCASSAKGAMNTEAFFGQGTRLTVV.

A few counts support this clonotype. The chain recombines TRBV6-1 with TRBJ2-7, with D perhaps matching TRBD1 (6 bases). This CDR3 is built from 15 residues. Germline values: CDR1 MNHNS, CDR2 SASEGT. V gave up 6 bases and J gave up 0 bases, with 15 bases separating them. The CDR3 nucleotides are TGTGCCAGCAGGAAGAATTGGGACACCTCCTACGAGCAGTACTTC. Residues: CASRKNWDTSYEQYF.

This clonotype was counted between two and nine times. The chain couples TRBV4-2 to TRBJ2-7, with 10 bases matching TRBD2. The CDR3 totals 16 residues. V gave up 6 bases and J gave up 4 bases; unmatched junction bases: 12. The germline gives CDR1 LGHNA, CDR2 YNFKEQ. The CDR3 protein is CASSRISSGSMYEQYF. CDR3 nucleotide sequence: TGTGCCAGCAGTCGAATCTCTAGCGGGAGCATGTACGAGCAGTACTTC.